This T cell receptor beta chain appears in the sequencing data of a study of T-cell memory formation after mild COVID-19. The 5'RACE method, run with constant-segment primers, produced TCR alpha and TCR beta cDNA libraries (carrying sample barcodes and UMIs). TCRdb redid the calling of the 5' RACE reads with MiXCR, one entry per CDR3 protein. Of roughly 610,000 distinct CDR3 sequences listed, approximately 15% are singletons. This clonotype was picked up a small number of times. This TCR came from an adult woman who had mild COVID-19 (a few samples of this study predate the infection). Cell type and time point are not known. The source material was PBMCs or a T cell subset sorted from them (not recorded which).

The CDR3 region has the DNA TGTGCCAGTAGTATAGGTAGTAGCCGTTACAATGAGCAGTTCTTC. Its protein is CASSIGSSRYNEQFF. The J gene is TRBJ2-1, the V gene TRBV19; unclear D gene. This CDR3 contains 15 residues. The germline V and J ends were trimmed by 1 base and 4 bases, with 11 bases remaining between them. Germline-derived CDR1 and CDR2 are LNHDA and SQIVND (reference sequence).